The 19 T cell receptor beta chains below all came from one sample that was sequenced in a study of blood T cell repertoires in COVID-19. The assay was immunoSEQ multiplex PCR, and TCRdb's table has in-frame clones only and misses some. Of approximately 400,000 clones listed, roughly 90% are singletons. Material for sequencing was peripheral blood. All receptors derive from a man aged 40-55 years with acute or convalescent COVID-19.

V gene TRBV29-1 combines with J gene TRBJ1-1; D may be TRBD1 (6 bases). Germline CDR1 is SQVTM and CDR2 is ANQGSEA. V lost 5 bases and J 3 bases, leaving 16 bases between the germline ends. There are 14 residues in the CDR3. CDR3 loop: CSVQNRVADTEAFF. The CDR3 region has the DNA TGCAGCGTTCAGAACAGGGTCGCCGACACTGAAGCTTTCTTT.

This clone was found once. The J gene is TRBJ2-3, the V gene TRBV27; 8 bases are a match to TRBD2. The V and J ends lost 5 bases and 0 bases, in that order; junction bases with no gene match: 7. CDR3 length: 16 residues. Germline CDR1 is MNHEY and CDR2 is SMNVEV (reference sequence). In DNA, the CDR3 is TGTGCCAGCAGTCCTGGACTAGCTCCTAGCACAGATACGCAGTATTTT. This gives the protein CASSPGLAPSTDTQYF.

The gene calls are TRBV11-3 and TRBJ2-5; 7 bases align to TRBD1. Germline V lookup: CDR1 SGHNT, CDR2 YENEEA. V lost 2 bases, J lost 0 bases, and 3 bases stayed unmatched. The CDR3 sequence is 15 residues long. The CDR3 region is CASSLRGQNQETQYF. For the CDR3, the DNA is TGTGCCAGCAGCTTACGGGGACAGAACCAAGAGACCCAGTACTTC.

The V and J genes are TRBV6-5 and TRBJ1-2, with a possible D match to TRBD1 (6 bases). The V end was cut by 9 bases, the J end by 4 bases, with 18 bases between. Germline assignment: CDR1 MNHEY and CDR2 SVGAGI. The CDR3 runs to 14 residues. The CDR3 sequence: CASRRTARIYGYTF. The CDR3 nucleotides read TGTGCCAGTAGAAGGACAGCCCGAATCTATGGCTACACCTTC.

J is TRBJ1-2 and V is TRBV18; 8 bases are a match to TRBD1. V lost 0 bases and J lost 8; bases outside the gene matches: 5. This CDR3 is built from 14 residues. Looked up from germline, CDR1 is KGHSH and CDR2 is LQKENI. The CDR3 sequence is CASSPPTGARGYTF. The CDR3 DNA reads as TGTGCCAGCTCACCACCGACAGGGGCGAGGGGCTACACCTTC.

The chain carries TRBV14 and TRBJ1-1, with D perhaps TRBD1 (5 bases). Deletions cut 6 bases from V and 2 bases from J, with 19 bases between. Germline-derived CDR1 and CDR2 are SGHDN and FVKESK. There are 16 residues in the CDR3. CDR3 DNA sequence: TGTGCCAGCAGGCAACGCGGGGGAGGAGAAAACACTGAAGCTTTCTTT. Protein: CASRQRGGGENTEAFF.

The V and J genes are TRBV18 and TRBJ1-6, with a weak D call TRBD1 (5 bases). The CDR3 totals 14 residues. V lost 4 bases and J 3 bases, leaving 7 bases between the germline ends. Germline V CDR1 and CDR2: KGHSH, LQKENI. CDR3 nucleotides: TGTGCCAGCTCACAGACAGACTATAATTCACCCCTCCACTTT. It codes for CASSQTDYNSPLHF. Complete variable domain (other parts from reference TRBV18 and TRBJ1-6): NAGVMQNPRHLVRRRGQEARLRCSPMKGHSHVYWYRQLPEEGLKFMVYLQKENIIDESGMPKERFSAEFPKEGPSILRIQQVVRGDSAAYFCASSQTDYNSPLHFGNGTRLTVT.

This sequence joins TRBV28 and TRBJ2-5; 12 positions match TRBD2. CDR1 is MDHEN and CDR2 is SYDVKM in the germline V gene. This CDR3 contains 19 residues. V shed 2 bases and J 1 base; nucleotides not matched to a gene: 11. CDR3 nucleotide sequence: TGTGCCAGCAGTTTACCTTCTAGCGGGGGGGCCAATGGCCAAGAGACCCAGTACTTC. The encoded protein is CASSLPSSGGANGQETQYF.

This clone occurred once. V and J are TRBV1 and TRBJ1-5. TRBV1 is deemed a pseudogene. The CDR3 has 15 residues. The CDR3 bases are TGCACCAGCAGCCAAGCGCGGGGACGGAATCAGCCCCAGCATTTT. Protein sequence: CTSSQARGRNQPQHF.

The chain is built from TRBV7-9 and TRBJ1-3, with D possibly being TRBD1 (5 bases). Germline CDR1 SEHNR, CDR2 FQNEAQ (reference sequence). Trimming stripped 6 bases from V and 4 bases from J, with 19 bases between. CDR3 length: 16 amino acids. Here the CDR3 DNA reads TGTGCCAGCAGTCCTCGCAGGGTCGATTTAGGAAACACCATATATTTT. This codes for CASSPRRVDLGNTIYF.

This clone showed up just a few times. CDR3 DNA: TGTGCCAGCAGCCCTCGGACAATTTGGGACACTGAAGCTTTCTTT. Translation: CASSPRTIWDTEAFF. The chain links TRBV9 to TRBJ1-1; D possibly corresponds to TRBD1 (5 bases). Germline CDR1 and CDR2: SGDLS and YYNGEE. The V and J ends lost 4 bases and 3 bases respectively, with 16 bases between them. This CDR3 has 15 residues.

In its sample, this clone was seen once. The CDR3 region has the DNA TGCGCCAGCAGTGAGAGCGGTAGGACGGCTGAAAAACTGTTTTTT. Translation gives CASSESGRTAEKLFF. The chain employs TRBV10-1 and TRBJ1-4; D remains unclear. This CDR3 contains 15 residues. The germline gives CDR1 WNHNN, CDR2 SYGVQD (reference sequence). V was pared by 2 bases and J by 7 bases, with 14 bases between.

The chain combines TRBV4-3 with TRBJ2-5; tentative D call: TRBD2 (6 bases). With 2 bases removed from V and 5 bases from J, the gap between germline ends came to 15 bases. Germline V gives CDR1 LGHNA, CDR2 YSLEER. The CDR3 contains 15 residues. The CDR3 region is CASSQSPGLGETQYF. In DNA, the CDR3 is TGCGCCAGCAGCCAATCCCCGGGACTGGGGGAGACCCAGTACTTC.

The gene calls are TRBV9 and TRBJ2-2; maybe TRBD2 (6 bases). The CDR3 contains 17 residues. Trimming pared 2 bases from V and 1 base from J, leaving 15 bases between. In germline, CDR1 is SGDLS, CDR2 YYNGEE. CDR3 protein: CASSVHSGGVNTGELFF. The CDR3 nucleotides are TGTGCCAGCAGCGTCCACTCCGGGGGAGTGAACACCGGGGAGCTGTTTTTT.

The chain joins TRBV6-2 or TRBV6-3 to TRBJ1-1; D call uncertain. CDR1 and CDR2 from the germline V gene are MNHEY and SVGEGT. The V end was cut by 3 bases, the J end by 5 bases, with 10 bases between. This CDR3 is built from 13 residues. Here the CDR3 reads CASSYIGGTEAFF. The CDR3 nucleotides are TGTGCCAGCAGTTATATTGGAGGGACTGAAGCTTTCTTT.

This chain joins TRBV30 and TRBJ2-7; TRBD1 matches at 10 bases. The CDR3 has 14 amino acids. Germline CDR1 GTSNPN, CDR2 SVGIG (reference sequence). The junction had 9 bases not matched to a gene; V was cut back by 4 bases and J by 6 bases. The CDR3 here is CAWKPRQGALEQYF. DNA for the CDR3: TGTGCCTGGAAGCCGCGACAGGGGGCCCTCGAGCAGTACTTC.

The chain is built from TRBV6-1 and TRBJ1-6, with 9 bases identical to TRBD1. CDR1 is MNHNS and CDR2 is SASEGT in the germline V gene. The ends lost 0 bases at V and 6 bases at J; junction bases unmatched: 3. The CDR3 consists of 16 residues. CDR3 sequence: CASSEARGQGNSPLHF. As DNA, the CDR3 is TGTGCCAGCAGTGAAGCAAGGGGACAGGGTAATTCACCCCTCCACTTT.

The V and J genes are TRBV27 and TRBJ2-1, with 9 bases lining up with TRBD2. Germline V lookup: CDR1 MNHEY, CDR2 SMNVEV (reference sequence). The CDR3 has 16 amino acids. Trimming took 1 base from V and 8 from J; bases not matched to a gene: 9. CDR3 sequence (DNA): TGTGCCAGCAGTTTATTTCCTAGCGGGAAACCCGATGAGCAGTTCTTC. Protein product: CASSLFPSGKPDEQFF.

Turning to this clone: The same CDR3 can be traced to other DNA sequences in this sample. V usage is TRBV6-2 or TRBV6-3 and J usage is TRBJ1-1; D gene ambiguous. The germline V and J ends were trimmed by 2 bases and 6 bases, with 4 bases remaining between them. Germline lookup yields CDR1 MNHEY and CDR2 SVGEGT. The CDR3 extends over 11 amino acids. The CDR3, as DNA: TGTGCCAGCAGTTACGTCTCTGAAGCTTTCTTT. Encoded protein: CASSYVSEAFF.